This TCR beta chain derives from a study of blood T cell repertoires in COVID-19. This table comes from immunoSEQ multiplex PCR, and its TCRdb copy is limited to in-frame clones, with some not included. The top ten clones hold more than 8% of a sample with 45,000 to 60,000 clones, roughly four fifths of them seen once. This CDR3 contains 15 residues. The germline V gene has CDR1 LGHNT and CDR2 FRNRAP. Germline trimming cut 0 bases from V and 4 bases from J; bases unmatched to any gene: 5. This sequence was found in a woman of 80 years or more with acute or convalescent COVID-19. The chain combines TRBV12-5 with TRBJ2-7; 8 positions agree with TRBD1. The sequenced sample consisted of peripheral blood. The CDR3 protein is CASGLVETGAYEQYF. CDR3 in DNA: TGTGCTAGTGGTTTGGTAGAGACAGGGGCTTACGAGCAGTACTTC.